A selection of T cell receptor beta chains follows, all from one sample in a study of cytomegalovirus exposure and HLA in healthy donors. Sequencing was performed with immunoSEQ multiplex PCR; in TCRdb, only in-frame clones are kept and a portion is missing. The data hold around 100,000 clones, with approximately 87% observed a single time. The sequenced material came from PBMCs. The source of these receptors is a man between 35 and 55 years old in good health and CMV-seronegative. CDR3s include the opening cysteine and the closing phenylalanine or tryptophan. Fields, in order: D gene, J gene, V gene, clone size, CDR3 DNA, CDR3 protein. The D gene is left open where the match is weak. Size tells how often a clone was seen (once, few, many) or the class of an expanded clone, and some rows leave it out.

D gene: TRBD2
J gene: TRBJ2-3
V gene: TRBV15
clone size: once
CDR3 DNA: TGTGCCACCAGCAGGTTCGCAGCGGGGGGGCGGGATACGCAGTATTTT
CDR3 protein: CATSRFAAGGRDTQYF

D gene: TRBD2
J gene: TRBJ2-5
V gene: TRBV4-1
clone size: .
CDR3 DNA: TGCGCCAGCGGGGGGACGGGGGGAACTCAAGAGACCCAGTACTTC
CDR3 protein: CASGGTGGTQETQYF

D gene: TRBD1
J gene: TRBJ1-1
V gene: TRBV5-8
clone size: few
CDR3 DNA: TGTGCCAGCAGCGTGACAGGGGGAAGGACTGAAGCTTTCTTT
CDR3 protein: CASSVTGGRTEAFF

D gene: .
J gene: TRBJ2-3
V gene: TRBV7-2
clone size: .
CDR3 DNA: TGTGCCAGCAGCCCCCTTGTAGTCCCAGATACGCAGTATTTT
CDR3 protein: CASSPLVVPDTQYF

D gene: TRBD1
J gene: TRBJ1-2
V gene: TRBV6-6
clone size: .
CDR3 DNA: TGTGCCAGCAGTGCCGGGACAGGTAGAAAAAGTGGCTACACCTTC
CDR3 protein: CASSAGTGRKSGYTF

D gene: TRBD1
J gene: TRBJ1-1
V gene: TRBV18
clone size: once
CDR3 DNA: TGTGCCAGCTCAGGGACAGGGCGCGAAGCTTTCTTT
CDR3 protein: CASSGTGREAFF

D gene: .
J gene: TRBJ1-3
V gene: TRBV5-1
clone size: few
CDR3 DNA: TGCGCCAGCAGCTTGGACAGAAGCTCTGGAAACACCATATATTTT
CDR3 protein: CASSLDRSSGNTIYF

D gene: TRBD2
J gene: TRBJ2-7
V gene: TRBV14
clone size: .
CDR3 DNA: TGTGCCAGCAGCCAAGATGAGACTAGCATCCCCCTACTCTCCTACGAGCAGTACTTC
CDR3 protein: CASSQDETSIPLLSYEQYF

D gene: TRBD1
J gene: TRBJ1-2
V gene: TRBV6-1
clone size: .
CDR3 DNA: TGTGCCAGCAGTTTGGACAGGCTCGCTAACTATGGCTACACCTTC
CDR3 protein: CASSLDRLANYGYTF

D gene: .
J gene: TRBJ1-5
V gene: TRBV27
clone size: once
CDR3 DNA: TGTGCCAGCAGCTTTGAGGGTTTCACTAATCAGCCCCAGCATTTT
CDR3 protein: CASSFEGFTNQPQHF

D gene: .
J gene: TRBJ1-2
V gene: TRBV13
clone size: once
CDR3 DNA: TGTGCCAGCAGCTTAGGAAGAGTCCTCACTAACTATGGCTACACCTTC
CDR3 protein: CASSLGRVLTNYGYTF

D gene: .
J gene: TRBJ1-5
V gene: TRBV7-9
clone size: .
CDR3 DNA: TGTGCCAGCAGCCCTAGCGGGGGGACGGTTTATCAGCCCCAGCATTTT
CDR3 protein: CASSPSGGTVYQPQHF

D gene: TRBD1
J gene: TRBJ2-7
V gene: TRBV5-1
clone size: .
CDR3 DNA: TGCGCCAGCAGCTCCGGGGGAGCGGGACAGGGATACGAGCAGTACTTC
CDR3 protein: CASSSGGAGQGYEQYF

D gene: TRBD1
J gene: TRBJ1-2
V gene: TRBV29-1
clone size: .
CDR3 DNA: TGCAGCGGCGGACAGGGTGACTATGGCTACACCTTC
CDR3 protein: CSGGQGDYGYTF

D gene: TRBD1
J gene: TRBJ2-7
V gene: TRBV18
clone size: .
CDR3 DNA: TGTGCCAGCTCACCACCGGGACAGGGTACGAATTTACGAGAGCAGTACTTC
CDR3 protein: CASSPPGQGTNLREQYF

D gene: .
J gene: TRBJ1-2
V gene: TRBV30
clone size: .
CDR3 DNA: TGTGCCTGGGACAACCTCTATGGCTACACCTTC
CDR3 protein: CAWDNLYGYTF